The 10 T cell receptor beta chains presented below share a single source sample, sequenced in a study of beta chain features in type 1 diabetes. These receptors' antigens are unknown. TCRB transcripts that were expressed got sequenced, as all of the isolated RNA had been reverse transcribed. The method was immunoSEQ multiplex PCR; TCRdb's version includes in-frame clones alone and lacks a portion of them. The table includes some 360,000 clones, about 10% detected once. Notes on the study in general: People with Type 1 diabetes carried modestly yet significantly shorter TCRB CDR3s in all four CD4+ subsets.

Sequencing was performed on central memory CD4+ T cells from blood. The source is a man aged 25 to 40 with type 1 diabetes.

This clone was seen a handful of times. The rearrangement uses TRBV4-1 and TRBJ2-5; 11 nucleotides match TRBD2. Germline trimming cut 0 bases from V and 4 bases from J; bases unmatched to any gene: 7. This CDR3 has 17 amino acids. Germline assignment: CDR1 MGHRA and CDR2 YSYEKL. CDR3 nucleotide sequence: TGCGCCAGCAGCCAAGAGATGGTAGCGGGAGGGGGAGAGACCCAGTACTTC. This sequence encodes CASSQEMVAGGGETQYF.

This rearrangement joins TRBV7-2 to TRBJ2-5; 10 bases match TRBD1. V trimming: 5 bases; J trimming: 4 bases; junction bases outside the gene matches: 1. Germline values: CDR1 SGHTA, CDR2 FQGNSA. The CDR3 is made up of 13 amino acids. This chain's CDR3 is CASSRTGGETQYF. The DNA for the CDR3 is TGTGCCAGCAGCCGGACAGGGGGAGAGACCCAGTACTTC.

There are a few counts of this clone. The chain combines TRBV18 with TRBJ2-2, with 8 bases identical to TRBD1. The V segment lost 5 bases and the J segment 1 base; nucleotides outside the gene matches: 3. The CDR3 loop spans 15 amino acids. Germline values: CDR1 KGHSH, CDR2 LQKENI. CDR3 residues: CASSFGTGNTGELFF. CDR3 DNA sequence: TGTGCCAGCTCATTCGGGACAGGGAACACCGGGGAGCTGTTTTTT.

The V call is TRBV5-5, the J call TRBJ2-1; TRBD1 aligns across 10 bases. The CDR3 runs to 17 residues. V trimming: 0 bases; J trimming: 2 bases; junction bases outside the gene matches: 5. In germline, CDR1 is SGHKS, CDR2 YYEKEE (reference sequence). This CDR3 reads CASSLASGTGAYNEQFF. In DNA form, the CDR3 reads TGTGCCAGCAGCTTGGCCTCCGGGACAGGGGCCTACAATGAGCAGTTCTTC. The variable domain in full, with the rest retrieved from reference TRBV5-5 and TRBJ2-1, is DAGVTQSPTHLIKTRGQQVTLRCSPISGHKSVSWYQQVLGQGPQFIFQYYEKEERGRGNFPDRFSARQFPNYSSELNVNALLLGDSALYLCASSLASGTGAYNEQFFGPGTRLTVL.

The CDR3 coding sequence is TGTGCCAGTAGGCCGGGACTAGCGGGAGGGCGCCCAGATACGCAGTATTTT. Translated: CASRPGLAGGRPDTQYF. The chain uses TRBV19 and TRBJ2-3, with 16 bases fitting TRBD2. With 6 bases clipped from V and 4 bases from J, the junction kept 7 bases outside the gene matches. This CDR3 is built from 17 residues. Germline assignment: CDR1 LNHDA and CDR2 SQIVND (reference sequence). Drawing the rest from reference TRBV19 and TRBJ2-3, the complete variable domain is DGGITQSPKYLFRKEGQNVTLSCEQNLNHDAMYWYRQDPGQGLRLIYYSQIVNDFQKGDIAEGYSVSREKKESFPLTVTSAQKNPTAFYLCASRPGLAGGRPDTQYFGPGTRLTVL.

This clone was seen a handful of times. The rearrangement joins TRBV7-9 to TRBJ1-3; D possibly corresponds to TRBD1 (6 bases). CDR1 and CDR2 (germline): SEHNR, FQNEAQ (reference sequence). The CDR3 is 15 residues long. V lost 5 bases and J lost 0, with 11 bases in between. CDR3 sequence: CASSGQPSSGNTIYF. CDR3 sequence (DNA): TGTGCCAGCAGCGGACAGCCGAGCTCTGGAAACACCATATATTTT.

This clone has at least ten counts. The rearrangement uses TRBV30 and TRBJ1-4; 9 nucleotides line up with TRBD1. J lost 7 bases, V lost 4 bases, and 16 bases had no gene match. Germline V gene data show CDR1 as GTSNPN and CDR2 as SVGIG (reference sequence). CDR3 length: 17 residues. The CDR3 DNA follows: TGTGCCTGGAACCCGGACAGGGGAACCCTTCGGGGTGAAAAACTGTTTTTT. Translating gives CAWNPDRGTLRGEKLFF.

This clone has only a few counts. The chain combines TRBV11-3 with TRBJ2-1; D remains ambiguous. Germline lookup yields CDR1 SGHNT and CDR2 YENEEA. The germline V and J ends were trimmed by 5 bases and 10 bases, with 9 bases remaining between them. This CDR3 spans 11 amino acids. The CDR3 DNA follows: TGTGCCAGCAGCCCCCGGACGGAGCAGTTCTTC. As protein: CASSPRTEQFF.

The chain carries TRBV6-6 and TRBJ1-4; the D gene is possibly TRBD1 (6 bases). CDR3 length: 15 residues. The germline V gene has CDR1 MNHNY and CDR2 SVGAGI (reference sequence). Trimming took off 5 bases at V and 8 bases at J, with 18 bases between the two ends. This chain's CDR3 is CASSVIPGAQEKLFF. DNA for the CDR3: TGTGCCAGCAGTGTTATCCCGGGGGCTCAGGAAAAACTGTTTTTT.

As DNA, the CDR3 is TGTGCCAGCACCCGACAGGTTACCTACGAGCAGTACTTC. Encoded protein: CASTRQVTYEQYF. The rearrangement links TRBV6-1 to TRBJ2-7; a weak D match, TRBD1 (6 bases). This CDR3 has 13 amino acids. V shed 7 bases and J shed 2 bases, with 12 bases lying between them. The V gene's germline CDR1 is MNHNS and CDR2 SASEGT.